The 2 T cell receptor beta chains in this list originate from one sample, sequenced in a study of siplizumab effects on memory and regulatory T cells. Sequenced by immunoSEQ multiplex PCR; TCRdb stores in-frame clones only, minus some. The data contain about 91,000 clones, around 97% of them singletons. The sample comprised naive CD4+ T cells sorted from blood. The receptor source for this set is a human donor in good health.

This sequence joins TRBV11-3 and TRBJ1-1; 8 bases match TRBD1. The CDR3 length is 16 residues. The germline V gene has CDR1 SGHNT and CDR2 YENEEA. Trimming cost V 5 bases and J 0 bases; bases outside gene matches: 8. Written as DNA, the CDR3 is TGTGCCAGCAGCCTTGGACAGGGCGCCATGAACACTGAAGCTTTCTTT. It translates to CASSLGQGAMNTEAFF.

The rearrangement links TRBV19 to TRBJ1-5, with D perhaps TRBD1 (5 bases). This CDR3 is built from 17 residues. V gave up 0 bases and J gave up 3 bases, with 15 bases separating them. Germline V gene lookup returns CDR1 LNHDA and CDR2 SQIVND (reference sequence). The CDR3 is CASSIDLTGSVNQPQHF. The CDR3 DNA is TGTGCCAGTAGTATAGATCTTACAGGTTCCGTCAATCAGCCCCAGCATTTT.